Following are 27 T cell receptor beta chains from one sample sequenced in a study of blood T cell repertoires in COVID-19. TCRdb's table, derived via immunoSEQ multiplex PCR, lists solely in-frame clones and lacks some. The table has about 24,000 clones, around 90% seen once. Sample: peripheral blood. These TCRs come from a man in his 70s with COVID-19, enrolled during active disease.

The chain carries TRBV2 and TRBJ1-6; the D gene is possibly TRBD1 (5 bases). This CDR3 is 15 amino acids long. Trimming removed 4 bases at V and 7 bases at J, with 14 bases between. Per germline, CDR1 SNHLY and CDR2 FYNNEI. The CDR3 DNA reads as TGTGCCAGCAGTGTCTCGCAGGGAGGAAATTCACCCCTCCACTTT. As protein: CASSVSQGGNSPLHF.

A few counts support this clone. The chain uses TRBV6-5 and TRBJ1-1; 8 positions match TRBD1. This CDR3 has 15 amino acids. Germline V gene data show CDR1 as MNHEY and CDR2 as SVGAGI. The V and J ends lost 4 bases and 1 base, in that order; junction bases with no gene match: 5. In DNA form, the CDR3 reads TGTGCCAGCAGTTCTTGGACAGGGTGGAACACTGAAGCTTTCTTT. Amino acids: CASSSWTGWNTEAFF.

The chain combines TRBV19 with TRBJ1-1; D not certain. V was trimmed by 2 bases and J by 1 base, leaving 8 bases between them. In germline, CDR1 is LNHDA, CDR2 SQIVND (reference sequence). The CDR3 covers 14 residues. The CDR3 region is CASSISGGNTEAFF. For the CDR3, the DNA is TGTGCCAGTAGTATATCCGGAGGGAACACTGAAGCTTTCTTT.

V gene TRBV2 combines with J gene TRBJ1-6; no reliable D call. Trimming shortened V by 0 bases and J by 0 bases, and 3 bases separated the two germline ends. This CDR3 comprises 15 residues. The germline V gene has CDR1 SNHLY and CDR2 FYNNEI. CDR3 sequence reads: CASSEASSYNSPLHF. CDR3 nucleotide sequence: TGTGCCAGCAGTGAAGCGAGCTCCTATAATTCACCCCTCCACTTT.

This chain joins TRBV7-2 and TRBJ1-5; D gene ambiguous. Looked up from germline, CDR1 is SGHTA and CDR2 is FQGNSA. CDR3 size: 14 residues. Trimming pared 2 bases from V and 7 bases from J, leaving 12 bases between. The DNA of the CDR3 is TGTGCCAGCAGCTTAACTGGGCTAAGGCAGCCCCAGCATTTT. Amino acids: CASSLTGLRQPQHF.

The J gene is TRBJ2-3, the V gene TRBV15, with D possibly TRBD1 on 5 matching bases. The CDR3 covers 14 residues. V dropped 5 bases and J dropped 2 bases, with 11 bases sitting between them. CDR1 LNHNV and CDR2 YYDKDF come from the germline V gene (reference sequence). Written as DNA, the CDR3 is TGTGCCACCAGCTTCCGCAGGGACACAGATACGCAGTATTTT. Translation: CATSFRRDTDTQYF.

The chain links TRBV5-4 to TRBJ1-5, with D possibly matching TRBD1 (6 bases). Between the trimmed V and J ends, which lost 4 bases and 9 bases, there was a span of 20 bases. CDR3 length equals 15 residues. The germline CDR1 and CDR2 sequences are SGHNT and YYREEE (reference sequence). The CDR3 loop reads CASSVTGNPRVPQHF. CDR3 nucleotides: TGTGCCAGCAGCGTTACAGGGAACCCTAGAGTGCCCCAGCATTTT. The whole variable domain, filled in from reference TRBV5-4 and TRBJ1-5, reads ETGVTQSPTHLIKTRGQQVTLRCSSQSGHNTVSWYQQALGQGPQFIFQYYREEENGRGNFPPRFSGLQFPNYSSELNVNALELDDSALYLCASSVTGNPRVPQHFGDGTRLSIL.

This clone was seen once. CDR3 DNA sequence: TGTGCCATCAGTGGGGCAGGGATGAACCCTAACTATGGCTACACCTTC. Its protein is CAISGAGMNPNYGYTF. The rearrangement uses TRBV10-3 and TRBJ1-2, with a tentative D call TRBD1 (5 bases). In germline, CDR1 is ENHRY, CDR2 SYGVKD. The CDR3 sequence is 16 residues long. The ends were cut back, 4 bases at V and 0 bases at J, with 15 bases in the middle.

This clone was seen a single time. The rearrangement links TRBV2 to TRBJ1-3; D gene unclear. This CDR3 is 14 amino acids long. Trimming cost V 4 bases and J 0 bases, with 7 bases left between them. Germline V gene data show CDR1 as SNHLY and CDR2 as FYNNEI. The CDR3 loop reads CASSVRDSGNTIYF. The CDR3, as DNA: TGTGCCAGCAGTGTGAGGGACTCTGGAAACACCATATATTTT. The full variable domain, its missing parts supplied by reference TRBV2 and TRBJ1-3, is EPEVTQTPSHQVTQMGQEVILRCVPISNHLYFYWYRQILGQKVEFLVSFYNNEISEKSEIFDDQFSVERPDGSNFTLKIRSTKLEDSAMYFCASSVRDSGNTIYFGEGSWLTVV.

V gene TRBV7-9 combines with J gene TRBJ1-1; D ambiguous. Trimming removed 5 bases from V and 5 bases from J, with 9 bases in between. Germline V lookup: CDR1 SEHNR, CDR2 FQNEAQ (reference sequence). The CDR3 totals 12 residues. DNA of the CDR3: TGTGCCAGCAGCCTCGGGTCGACTGAAGCTTTCTTT. Translating it yields CASSLGSTEAFF.

This chain uses TRBV29-1 with TRBJ1-2; TRBD1 matches 11 bases. V shed 3 bases and J 4 bases; nucleotides not matched to a gene: 7. The CDR3 consists of 15 residues. Per germline, CDR1 SQVTM and CDR2 ANQGSEA. The CDR3 loop is CSVETGTGGIYGYTF. CDR3 DNA: TGCAGCGTTGAGACCGGGACAGGGGGTATCTATGGCTACACCTTC.

V and J are TRBV5-1 and TRBJ1-4, with 7 bases identical to TRBD1. The CDR3 is 18 amino acids. Unmatched junction bases numbered 17, after V lost 3 bases and J lost 6 bases. Germline V CDR1 and CDR2: SGHRS, YFSETQ. CDR3 loop: CASSWGQRMSTSDEKLFF. DNA of the CDR3: TGCGCCAGCAGCTGGGGACAGCGGATGTCCACCTCCGATGAAAAACTGTTTTTT.

As DNA, the CDR3 is TGTGCCAGCAGCAAGATGAGGAGCACAGATACGCAGTATTTT. Translating it yields CASSKMRSTDTQYF. This chain connects TRBV7-2 to TRBJ2-3; D is undetermined. The CDR3 runs to 14 residues. The V gene lost 5 bases and the J gene lost 0 bases, with 9 bases spanning the gap. The germline CDR1 and CDR2 sequences are SGHTA and FQGNSA.

V usage is TRBV24-1 and J usage is TRBJ2-1, with a weak D call TRBD1 (5 bases). Germline loops: CDR1 KGHDR, CDR2 SFDVKD. With 1 base removed from V and 6 bases from J, the gap between germline ends came to 6 bases. The CDR3 has 13 residues. The CDR3 reads CATSDFDSNEQFF. DNA for the CDR3: TGTGCCACCAGTGATTTCGACAGCAATGAGCAGTTCTTC.

This clone was counted only a few times. The chain has TRBV7-9 and TRBJ1-5; perhaps TRBD1 as D (5 bases). Looked up from germline, CDR1 is SEHNR and CDR2 is FQNEAQ (reference sequence). The V end lost 2 bases, the J end lost 9 bases, and 11 bases lay between the germline ends. The CDR3 runs 13 residues. The CDR3 DNA reads as TGTGCCAGCAGCTTACAGGGCTCTGGGCCCCAGCATTTT. Its translation: CASSLQGSGPQHF.

The chain has TRBV21-1 and TRBJ1-4; the listed D gene, TRBD1, was not tested against the DNA. TRBV21-1 is designated a pseudogene. CDR3 size: 15 residues. As DNA, the CDR3 is TGTGCCAGCAGCGCCCCGACAGGGTTGGGCGAAAAACTGTTTTTT. This sequence encodes CASSAPTGLGEKLFF.

The count of this clone is one. The V gene is TRBV18, the J gene TRBJ2-2; a possible D gene is TRBD1 (6 bases). V was trimmed by 4 bases and J by 4 bases, leaving 13 bases between them. This CDR3 comprises 15 residues. Germline V gene sequence: CDR1 KGHSH, CDR2 LQKENI. The CDR3 is CASSQGTTITGELFF. In DNA form, the CDR3 reads TGTGCCAGCTCACAAGGGACAACTATCACCGGGGAGCTGTTTTTT.

This clone was observed a single time. The V and J genes are TRBV5-1 and TRBJ1-1; D remains unclear. Germline CDR1 SGHRS, CDR2 YFSETQ. CDR3 size: 15 residues. V gave up 4 bases and J gave up 4 bases, with 17 bases separating them. CDR3 region: CASSLPTAAGTEAFF. The DNA for the CDR3 is TGCGCCAGCAGCCTTCCGACCGCGGCGGGCACTGAAGCTTTCTTT.

The chain carries TRBV3-1 (or the pseudogene TRBV3-2) and TRBJ2-1; D may be TRBD1 (5 bases). Germline loops: CDR1 LGHDT, CDR2 YNNKEL (reference sequence). The CDR3 runs 13 residues. V was clipped by 1 base and J by 10 bases, with 11 bases between them. For the CDR3, the DNA is TGTGCCAGCAGCCAAGCTGGGGCGCGGGAGCAGTTCTTC. Encoded protein: CASSQAGAREQFF.

V and J are TRBV27 and TRBJ1-2; 9 bases match TRBD1. Germline V CDR1 and CDR2: MNHEY, SMNVEV (reference sequence). With V trimmed by 6 bases and J by 5 bases, 13 bases remained unmatched. This CDR3 is 16 amino acids long. CDR3 bases: TGTGCCAGCAGCCTATCGGGACAGGGTGAAGGGTATGGCTACACCTTC. Its translation: CASSLSGQGEGYGYTF.

The V gene is TRBV5-1, the J gene TRBJ1-5; D possibly corresponds to TRBD1 (5 bases). This CDR3 contains 15 residues. Germline CDR1 is SGHRS and CDR2 is YFSETQ. V shed 3 bases and J shed 8 bases, with 18 bases lying between them. The CDR3 DNA reads as TGCGCCAGCAGCTCGGACGGGGCGCCGGGGGAGCCCCAGCATTTT. It specifies CASSSDGAPGEPQHF.

V is TRBV5-1 and J is TRBJ2-5; 7 positions agree with TRBD2. The CDR3 spans 13 residues. Unmatched junction bases numbered 0, after V lost 3 bases and J lost 1 base. The germline V gene has CDR1 SGHRS and CDR2 YFSETQ. The CDR3 here is CASSSGGQETQYF. The CDR3 coding sequence is TGCGCCAGCAGCTCGGGGGGCCAAGAGACCCAGTACTTC.

This chain connects TRBV2 to TRBJ2-6; 11 bases fit TRBD1. Germline lookup yields CDR1 SNHLY and CDR2 FYNNEI. Losses at the gene ends were 5 bases for V and 1 base for J; bases not matched to a gene: 7. The CDR3 consists of 18 residues. The CDR3 DNA is TGTGCCAGCAGTTTAAGGGGACAGGGGGTATCTGGGGCCAACGTCCTGACTTTC. Residues: CASSLRGQGVSGANVLTF. Full variable domain (remainder filled in from reference TRBV2 and TRBJ2-6): EPEVTQTPSHQVTQMGQEVILRCVPISNHLYFYWYRQILGQKVEFLVSFYNNEISEKSEIFDDQFSVERPDGSNFTLKIRSTKLEDSAMYFCASSLRGQGVSGANVLTFGAGSRLTVL.

The chain carries TRBV4-1 and TRBJ1-4; 8 bases align to TRBD1. This CDR3 has 16 residues. After removal of 1 base from V and 5 bases from J, the junction contained 6 bases not matched to a gene. Germline V gives CDR1 MGHRA, CDR2 YSYEKL. CDR3 in amino acids: CASSQVLTGENEKLFF. The CDR3 bases are TGCGCCAGCAGCCAAGTTTTGACAGGGGAGAATGAAAAACTGTTTTTT.

V usage is TRBV5-4 and J usage is TRBJ2-6; 10 positions agree with TRBD1. Germline trimming cut 4 bases from V and 2 bases from J; bases unmatched to any gene: 9. Per germline, CDR1 SGHNT and CDR2 YYREEE (reference sequence). The CDR3 has 18 amino acids. The CDR3 is CASSPRDRGTTGANVLTF. The CDR3 nucleotides are TGTGCCAGCAGCCCCCGGGACAGGGGAACAACTGGGGCCAACGTCCTGACTTTC.

The genes are TRBV11-2 and TRBJ1-1; the D gene is possibly TRBD1 (6 bases). Germline loops: CDR1 SGHAT, CDR2 FQNNGV. The CDR3 spans 17 residues. Trimming removed 0 bases at V and 0 bases at J, with 14 bases between. CDR3 in DNA: TGTGCCAGCAGCTTAGACGACAGGCTAACCCTGAACACTGAAGCTTTCTTT. Protein: CASSLDDRLTLNTEAFF.

This clone was seen a handful of times. The chain couples TRBV18 to TRBJ2-7; tentatively, D is TRBD1 (6 bases). The germline V gene encodes CDR1 KGHSH and CDR2 LQKENI. There are 14 residues in the CDR3. V lost 2 bases and J lost 0, with 8 bases in between. Here the CDR3 DNA reads TGTGCCAGCTCACCAAGACAGGACTCCTACGAGCAGTACTTC. Encoded protein: CASSPRQDSYEQYF.